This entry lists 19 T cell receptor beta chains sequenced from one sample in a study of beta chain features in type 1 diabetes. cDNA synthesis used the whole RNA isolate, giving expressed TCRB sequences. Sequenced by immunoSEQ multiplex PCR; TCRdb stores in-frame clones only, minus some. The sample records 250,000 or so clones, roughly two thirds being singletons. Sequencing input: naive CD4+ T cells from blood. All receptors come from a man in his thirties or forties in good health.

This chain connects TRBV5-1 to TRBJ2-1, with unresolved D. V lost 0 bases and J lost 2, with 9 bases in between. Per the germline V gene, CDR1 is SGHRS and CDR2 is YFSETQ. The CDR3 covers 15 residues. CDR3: CASSLAESAYNEQFF. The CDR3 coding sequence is TGCGCCAGCAGCTTGGCCGAGAGCGCCTACAATGAGCAGTTCTTC.

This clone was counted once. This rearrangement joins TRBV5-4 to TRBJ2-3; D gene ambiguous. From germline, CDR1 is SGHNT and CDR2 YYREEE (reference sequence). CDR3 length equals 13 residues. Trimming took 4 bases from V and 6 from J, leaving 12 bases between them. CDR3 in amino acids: CASSLDPPDTQYF. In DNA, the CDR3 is TGTGCCAGCAGCCTTGACCCGCCGGATACGCAGTATTTT.

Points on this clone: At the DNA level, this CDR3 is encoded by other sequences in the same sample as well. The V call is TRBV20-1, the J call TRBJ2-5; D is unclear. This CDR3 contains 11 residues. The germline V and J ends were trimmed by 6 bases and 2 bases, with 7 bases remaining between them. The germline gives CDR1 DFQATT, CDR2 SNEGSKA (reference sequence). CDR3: CSASEQETQYF. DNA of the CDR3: TGCAGTGCGTCCGAGCAAGAGACCCAGTACTTC.

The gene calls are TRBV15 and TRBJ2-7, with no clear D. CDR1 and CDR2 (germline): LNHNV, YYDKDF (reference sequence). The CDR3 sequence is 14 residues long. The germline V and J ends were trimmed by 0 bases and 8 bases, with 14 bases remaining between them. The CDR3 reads CATSRDQAPDKQYF. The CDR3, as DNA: TGTGCCACCAGCAGAGATCAGGCCCCAGATAAGCAGTACTTC. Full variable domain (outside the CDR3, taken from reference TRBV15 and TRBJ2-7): DAMVIQNPRYQVTQFGKPVTLSCSQTLNHNVMYWYQQKSSQAPKLLFHYYDKDFNNEADTPDNFQSRRPNTSFCFLDIRSPGLGDTAMYLCATSRDQAPDKQYFGPGTRLTVT.

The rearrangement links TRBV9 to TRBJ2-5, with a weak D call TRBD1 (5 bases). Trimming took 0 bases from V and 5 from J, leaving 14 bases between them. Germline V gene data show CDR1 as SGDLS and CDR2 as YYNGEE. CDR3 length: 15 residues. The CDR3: CASSVALHSGETQYF. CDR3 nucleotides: TGTGCCAGCAGCGTAGCTCTGCACTCAGGGGAGACCCAGTACTTC.

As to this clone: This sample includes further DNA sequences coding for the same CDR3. For the CDR3, the DNA is TGTGCCATCAGTGAGTCAGGGGAGACCCAGTACTTC. This translates into CAISESGETQYF. The chain employs TRBV10-3 and TRBJ2-5; D is unclear. CDR1 is ENHRY, CDR2 SYGVKD, per germline. V was shortened by 0 bases and J by 5 bases, with 4 bases between the two germline ends. The CDR3 consists of 12 residues.

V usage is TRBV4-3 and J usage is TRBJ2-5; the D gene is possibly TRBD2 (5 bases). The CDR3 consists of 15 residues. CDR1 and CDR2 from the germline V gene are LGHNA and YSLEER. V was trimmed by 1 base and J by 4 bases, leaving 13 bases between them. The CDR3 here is CASSQARDRGETQYF. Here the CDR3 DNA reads TGCGCCAGCAGCCAAGCGAGGGATCGAGGAGAGACCCAGTACTTC.

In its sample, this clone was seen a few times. The CDR3 reads CSVATGSAGANVLTF. CDR3 DNA sequence: TGCAGCGTCGCAACAGGGTCGGCGGGGGCCAACGTCCTGACTTTC. V usage is TRBV29-1 and J usage is TRBJ2-6, with D perhaps TRBD1 (6 bases). This CDR3 is built from 15 residues. The germline CDR1 and CDR2 sequences are SQVTM and ANQGSEA. Between the trimmed V and J ends, which lost 6 bases and 4 bases, there was a span of 16 bases.

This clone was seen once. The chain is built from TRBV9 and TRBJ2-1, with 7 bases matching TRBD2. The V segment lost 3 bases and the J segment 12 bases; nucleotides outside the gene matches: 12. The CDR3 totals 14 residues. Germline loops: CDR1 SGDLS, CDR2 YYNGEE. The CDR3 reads CASSAPAGSGGQFF. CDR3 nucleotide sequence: TGTGCCAGCAGCGCCCCGGCGGGTTCGGGAGGGCAGTTCTTC.

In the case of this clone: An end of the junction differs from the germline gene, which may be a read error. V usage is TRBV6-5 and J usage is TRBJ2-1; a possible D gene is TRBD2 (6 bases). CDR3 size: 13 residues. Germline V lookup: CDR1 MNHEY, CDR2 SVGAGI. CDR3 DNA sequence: TGTGCCATCAGTGAGTCCAGGGAGGATGAGCAGTTCTTC. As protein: CAISESREDEQFF.

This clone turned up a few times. Here the CDR3 reads CAWRADRAPSYEQYF. CDR3 DNA: TGTGCCTGGAGGGCCGACAGGGCTCCTTCCTACGAGCAGTACTTC. The chain is built from TRBV30 and TRBJ2-7, with 7 bases aligning to TRBD1. CDR3 length equals 15 residues. Germline CDR1 reads GTSNPN; CDR2 reads SVGIG (reference sequence). V shed 3 bases, J shed 1 base, and the junction held 9 bases outside the gene matches.

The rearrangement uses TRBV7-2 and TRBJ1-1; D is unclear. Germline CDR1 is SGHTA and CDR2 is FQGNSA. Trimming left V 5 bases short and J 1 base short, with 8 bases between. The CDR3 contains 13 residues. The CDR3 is CASSETANTEAFF. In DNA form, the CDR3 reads TGTGCCAGCAGCGAAACAGCGAACACTGAAGCTTTCTTT.

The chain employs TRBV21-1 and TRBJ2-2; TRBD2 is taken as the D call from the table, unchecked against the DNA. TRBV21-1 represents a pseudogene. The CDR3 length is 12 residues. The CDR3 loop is CAETRTAGELFF. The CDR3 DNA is TGTGCCGAAACCCGAACGGCCGGGGAGCTGTTTTTT.

The CDR3 DNA sequence: TGCGCCAGCAGCCTAAGGGGAGATCACAATGAGCAGTTCTTC. Amino acid sequence: CASSLRGDHNEQFF. The chain is built from TRBV5-1 and TRBJ2-1; D may correspond to TRBD1 or TRBD2 (5 bases each). V was pared by 4 bases and J by 5 bases, with 13 bases between. This CDR3 region has 14 residues. In germline, CDR1 is SGHRS, CDR2 YFSETQ. Full variable domain (rest looked up from reference TRBV5-1 and TRBJ2-1): KAGVTQTPRYLIKTRGQQVTLSCSPISGHRSVSWYQQTPGQGLQFLFEYFSETQRNKGNFPGRFSGRQFSNSRSEMNVSTLELGDSALYLCASSLRGDHNEQFFGPGTRLTVL.

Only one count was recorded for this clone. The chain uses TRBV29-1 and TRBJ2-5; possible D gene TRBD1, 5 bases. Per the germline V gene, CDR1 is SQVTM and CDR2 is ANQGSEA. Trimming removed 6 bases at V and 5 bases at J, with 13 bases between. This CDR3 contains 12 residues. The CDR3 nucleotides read TGCAGCGTCGACAGTCAGGAGGAGACCCAGTACTTC. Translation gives CSVDSQEETQYF.

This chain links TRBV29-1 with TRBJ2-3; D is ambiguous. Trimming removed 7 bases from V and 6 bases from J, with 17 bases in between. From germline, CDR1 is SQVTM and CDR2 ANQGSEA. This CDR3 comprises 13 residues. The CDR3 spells CSALAPFTDTQYF. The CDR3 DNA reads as TGCAGCGCTCTGGCTCCGTTTACGGATACGCAGTATTTT.

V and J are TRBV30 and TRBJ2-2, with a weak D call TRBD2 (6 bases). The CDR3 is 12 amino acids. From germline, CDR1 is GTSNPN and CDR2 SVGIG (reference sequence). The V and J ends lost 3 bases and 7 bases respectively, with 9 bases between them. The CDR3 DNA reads TGTGCCTGGAGGCGGGAAGGCGGGGAGCTGTTTTTT. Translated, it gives CAWRREGGELFF.

In DNA form, the CDR3 reads TGTGCCAGCAGTTCCCAGGACAGGGAGGCGTCTGAGCAGTTCTTC. Its protein product is CASSSQDREASEQFF. The chain uses TRBV6-6 and TRBJ2-1; 8 bases match TRBD1. The J segment lost 9 bases and the V segment lost 4 bases, leaving 11 bases of the junction unmatched. Germline V lookup: CDR1 MNHNY, CDR2 SVGAGI (reference sequence). This CDR3 has 15 residues.

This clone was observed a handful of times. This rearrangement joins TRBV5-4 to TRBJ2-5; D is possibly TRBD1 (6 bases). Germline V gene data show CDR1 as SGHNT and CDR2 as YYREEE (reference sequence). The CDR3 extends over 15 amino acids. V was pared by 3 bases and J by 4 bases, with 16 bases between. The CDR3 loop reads CASSSLTGFRETQYF. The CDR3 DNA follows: TGTGCCAGCAGCTCACTTACAGGGTTTCGAGAGACCCAGTACTTC.